The rows below give T cell receptor beta chains drawn from one sample of a study of shared clonotypes between healthy human individuals. Clones were sequenced by immunoSEQ multiplex PCR, and TCRdb holds only the in-frame ones, with some missing. This table has 2 million to 2.5 million clones, 85% to 95% appearing once. The sequenced sample consisted of naive CD4+ T cells from PBMCs. The receptors derive from a man aged 18 to 29 in good health. Some clones in this sample may be carry-over from other donors' samples. CDR3s include the opening cysteine and the closing phenylalanine or tryptophan. A D gene is named only where the DNA matches it firmly. Only part of the rows carry a size: once, few, many, or a class if the clone is expanded.

d_gene	v_gene	abundance	j_gene	CDR3aa	CDR3nt
-	TRBV2	-	TRBJ2-5	CASTRREQETQYF	TGTGCCAGCACCCGGCGGGAACAAGAGACCCAGTACTTC
-	TRBV7-6	-	TRBJ2-2	CASSLTFAGELFF	TGTGCCAGCAGCTTGACATTTGCCGGGGAGCTGTTTTTT
TRBD2	TRBV18	-	TRBJ2-1	CASSPSTSGITYNEQFF	TGTGCCAGCTCACCTTCGACTAGCGGGATAACCTACAATGAGCAGTTCTTC
TRBD1	TRBV30	-	TRBJ1-2	CAWSRGTGADGYTF	TGTGCCTGGAGCCGGGGGACAGGGGCTGATGGCTACACCTTC
-	TRBV27	-	TRBJ2-5	CASSLYRESGKIETQYF	TGTGCCAGCAGTTTATACCGGGAGTCCGGTAAAATAGAGACCCAGTACTTC
-	TRBV19	few	TRBJ2-7	CASSIVGQSYEQYF	TGTGCCAGTAGTATAGTGGGGCAGTCCTACGAGCAGTACTTC
-	TRBV30	-	TRBJ1-4	CAWSTGGKLFF	TGTGCCTGGAGCACAGGCGGGAAACTGTTTTTT
-	TRBV5-5	-	TRBJ2-5	CASSSALGETQYF	TGTGCCAGCAGCTCAGCCTTGGGGGAGACCCAGTACTTC
-	TRBV5-1	-	TRBJ1-1	CASSLTADSEAFF	TGCGCCAGCAGCTTAACAGCGGATTCTGAAGCTTTCTTT
TRBD2	TRBV19	-	TRBJ2-1	CASSISSSGRAYNEQFF	TGTGCCAGTAGTATAAGTAGTAGCGGGAGGGCCTACAATGAGCAGTTCTTC
TRBD2	TRBV7-8	-	TRBJ2-5	CASSSRMLAGAPGETQYF	TGTGCCAGCAGCTCGAGGATGCTAGCGGGAGCTCCCGGGGAGACCCAGTACTTC
-	TRBV7-6	-	TRBJ2-2	CASSFGTGAGELFF	TGTGCCAGCAGCTTCGGGACTGGGGCCGGGGAGCTGTTTTTT
TRBD2	TRBV7-3	-	TRBJ2-5	CASSLLAGQETQYF	TGTGCCAGCAGCTTACTAGCGGGCCAAGAGACCCAGTACTTC
-	TRBV9	-	TRBJ2-3	CASSFRWGSFSDTQYF	TGTGCCAGCAGCTTTCGTTGGGGGAGTTTTTCCGATACGCAGTATTTT
-	TRBV11-2	-	TRBJ2-7	CASSLGGRVYEQYF	TGTGCCAGCAGCTTAGGCGGCAGGGTCTACGAGCAGTACTTC
-	TRBV6-1	-	TRBJ1-2	CASRRGAGKNYGYTF	TGTGCCAGCAGAAGAGGGGCTGGGAAGAACTATGGCTACACCTTC
-	TRBV7-2	once	TRBJ1-1	CASSPPWQGRTEAFF	TGTGCCAGCAGCCCTCCGTGGCAGGGACGTACTGAAGCTTTCTTT
-	TRBV27	-	TRBJ1-5	CASSFSGEGQPQHF	TGTGCCAGCAGTTTCTCAGGGGAGGGTCAGCCCCAGCATTTT
-	TRBV6-6	-	TRBJ2-7	CASSRTGPGCYEQYF	TGTGCCAGCAGCCGCACCGGGCCAGGATGCTACGAGCAGTACTTC
TRBD1	TRBV27	-	TRBJ1-4	CASSRQGADNEKLFF	TGTGCCAGCAGCCGACAGGGGGCTGATAATGAAAAACTGTTTTTT
-	TRBV7-8	once	TRBJ1-2	CASSLRWDLYGYTF	TGTGCCAGCAGCTTGAGGTGGGATCTTTATGGCTACACCTTC
-	TRBV10-1	-	TRBJ2-7	CASSRRELSYEQYF	TGCGCCAGCAGTAGGAGGGAGCTTAGCTACGAGCAGTACTTC
-	TRBV28	-	TRBJ1-5	CASSPTQEAPQHF	TGTGCCAGCAGTCCGACACAGGAGGCGCCCCAGCATTTT
TRBD1	TRBV18	-	TRBJ2-6	CASSPSLTGVSSGANVLTF	TGTGCCAGCTCGCCTAGCCTGACAGGGGTTTCCTCTGGGGCCAACGTCCTGACTTTC
-	TRBV7-3	-	TRBJ1-2	CASSSGGGAVGYTF	TGTGCCAGCAGCTCCGGAGGGGGGGCGGTTGGCTACACCTTC
TRBD1	TRBV30	-	TRBJ2-7	CAWRGQGAPGEQYF	TGTGCCTGGAGGGGACAGGGGGCGCCCGGCGAGCAGTACTTC
TRBD1	TRBV29-1	-	TRBJ2-5	CSVVRTGAETQYF	TGCAGCGTTGTACGTACAGGGGCGGAGACCCAGTACTTC
-	TRBV6-5	-	TRBJ2-5	CASSSGTPVGETQYF	TGTGCCAGCAGCTCCGGGACACCAGTGGGGGAGACCCAGTACTTC
-	TRBV4-2	-	TRBJ2-7	CASSQTTSIPSYEQYF	TGTGCCAGCAGCCAGACAACTAGTATCCCCTCCTACGAGCAGTACTTC
TRBD1	TRBV5-1	-	TRBJ2-2	CASRSDRGFLTGELFF	TGCGCCAGCAGGTCTGACAGGGGGTTTCTCACCGGGGAGCTGTTTTTT
-	TRBV30	-	TRBJ2-4	CAWGGTGLAKNIQYF	TGTGCCTGGGGGGGGACTGGGCTAGCCAAAAACATTCAGTACTTC
-	TRBV5-1	-	TRBJ2-3	CASSFPDTTDTQYF	TGCGCCAGCAGCTTTCCGGACACCACAGATACGCAGTATTTT
TRBD1	TRBV28	once	TRBJ2-4	CASSWDRGFINIQYF	TGTGCCAGCAGTTGGGACAGGGGCTTCATAAACATTCAGTACTTC
TRBD2	TRBV6-5	-	TRBJ2-5	CASSTGGKETQYF	TGTGCCAGCAGTACGGGGGGAAAGGAGACCCAGTACTTC
-	TRBV6-5	-	TRBJ1-2	CASGTGNGYTF	TGTGCCAGCGGCACTGGAAATGGCTACACCTTC